Below, one TCR beta chain is given with its context. Its antigen remains unknown. This sample stems from a study of T cell responses to AZD1222 COVID-19 vaccine. Whole-study results and caveats: Sampling captured repertoires only after the peak T cell response. In a largely white British group with more females than males, clonal diversity was possibly underestimated. Spike-spanning, vaccine-associated CD4 TCRs were dominant at 160-218 and 743-854. Spike-specific TCRs gained breadth and depth after people received two AZD1222 doses.

The method was immunoSEQ multiplex PCR; TCRdb's version includes in-frame clones alone and lacks a portion of them. The data show 95,000 to 100,000 clones, with approximately 84% seen just once and 16% held by the top ten. The source of this sequence is an adult in good health. The specimen was peripheral blood, collected on day 0 of AZD1222 vaccination.

The CDR3 loop is CASSQLTGAVTGELFF. Written as DNA, the CDR3 is TGTGCCAGCAGTCAATTGACAGGGGCGGTCACCGGGGAGCTGTTTTTT. This chain uses TRBV28 with TRBJ2-2; 8 bases are shared with TRBD1. Germline V gene data show CDR1 as MDHEN and CDR2 as SYDVKM. The J segment lost 4 bases and the V segment lost 5 bases, leaving 9 bases of the junction unmatched. CDR3 length equals 16 residues.